This T cell receptor (beta chain) was documented in a study of blood T cell repertoires in COVID-19. Turning to the study itself: T cells, B-cell-depleted T cells, or PBMCs provided the cDNA or gDNA that served as material.

Sequenced by immunoSEQ multiplex PCR; TCRdb stores in-frame clones only, minus some. The sample lists roughly 100,000 clones; approximately 89% were seen once. With 0 bases removed from V and 5 bases from J, the gap between germline ends came to 19 bases. CDR1 and CDR2 (germline): MGHRA, YSYEKL. The CDR3 contains 17 residues. This TCR came from a woman of 80 years or more in a cohort sampled during active COVID-19. The specimen was peripheral blood. The V call is TRBV4-1, the J call TRBJ1-1; a weak D match, TRBD1 (5 bases). CDR3 in DNA: TGCGCCAGCAGCCAAGAGGGGGGGACCATCCTAGGGACTGAAGCTTTCTTT. It codes for CASSQEGGTILGTEAFF.